This T cell receptor (beta chain) comes out of a study of T cells and Merkel cell carcinoma outcomes. The study's findings and limits: Merkel cell carcinoma outcomes were reportedly predicted by repertoire and T-cell density.

As concerns this clone: Its antigen remains unknown.

Libraries were prepared by immunoSEQ multiplex PCR; TCRdb keeps only in-frame clonotypes and omits some of them. The sample gives some 1,700 clones, around 90% of which show up once; around 3.8% is in the top ten. Germline-derived CDR1 and CDR2 are MNHEY and SMNVEV (reference sequence). Trimming cost V 2 bases and J 8 bases, with 10 bases left between them. This CDR3 comprises 13 residues. V is TRBV27 and J is TRBJ2-1, with D tentatively TRBD1 (5 bases). Sequencing was carried out using tumor tissue from Merkel cell carcinoma. The clonotype comes from a human donor with Merkel cell carcinoma. The CDR3 reads CASSLAQGYEQFF. CDR3 nucleotide sequence: TGTGCCAGCAGTTTAGCTCAGGGCTATGAGCAGTTCTTC.